This record looks at one TCR beta chain sequence and its context. The antigen it binds to is not known. No base qualities exist here, and no much larger clone lies one base off it. Library construction relied on the immunoSEQ multiplex PCR assay. A mixture of 60 forward primers for TCR Vbeta segments and 13 reverse primers for TCR Jbeta segments was used in the multiplex PCR. The CDR3 region of rearranged TCR beta genes was amplified from genomic DNA with a multiplex PCR assay. The amplified TCR beta libraries were sequenced on the Illumina HiSeq System as 87-base-pair reads. On the authors' methods: Across the roughly 640 repertoires, a later analysis counted about 81 million unique TCR beta chains, approximately 10 million of which were shared by at least two donors. A nearest-neighbor algorithm error-corrected the raw reads and collapsed the reads into unique sequences, merging closely related sequences to remove PCR and sequencing errors. To assign V, D and J gene segments, CDR3 sequences were aligned to IMGT reference sequences. For a sequence to be retained, a match of at least six nucleotides was required to both a V gene segment and a J gene segment. Rearrangements were called productive when the CDR3 lacked stop codons and stayed in frame with V and J; all others were non-productive. Following IMGT convention, CDR3 was defined as the stretch from the second conserved V-encoded cysteine to the conserved J-encoded phenylalanine. The earlier analysis of 587 of the donors excluded sequences that lacked an unambiguous match to a single V gene segment. In an earlier analysis of several hundred of the donors, V segments were called functional above 56.7% productive rearrangements and were called segregating when the between-donor standard deviation exceeded 5%. A statistical classification framework was built for diagnosing cytomegalovirus status from the catalog of TCR beta chain sequences. In a later analysis, TCR nucleotide sequences were compared against IMGT/GENE-DB human TR gene sequences so that V and J genes could be assigned. The TCRdist pipeline was used in a later analysis to assign CDR3 sequences and most-parsimonious VDJ recombination scenarios. In a later analysis, each TCR beta chain was defined by its CDR3 amino acid sequence together with its V-gene family, and reads without a unique V-gene family were excluded. In a later analysis, approximately 590 highly shared, low-generation-probability nucleotide sequences were removed to address suspected cross-contamination and a sequencing artifact. In a later analysis, a clonal expansion index was calculated for each public chain from normalized within-repertoire ranks of inferred template counts. In a later analysis, generation probabilities were computed with a VDJ recombination model fitted to out-of-frame rearrangements, and the resulting probabilities were checked against IGoR. Hypergeometric tests were used in a later analysis to score TCR-TCR, TCR-HLA and TCR-CMV co-occurrence, with a repertoire-size bias correction applied to the TCR pairs. To estimate false discovery rates, a later analysis permuted the HLA or CMV assignments 20 times. In a later analysis, co-occurring TCRs were grouped using DBSCAN, and TCRdist sequence similarity was added for clustering within HLA-allele-positive subsets. For co-occurrence clustering, repertoires with fewer than 30,000 or more than 120,000 public chains were excluded, along with five repertoires with anomalous nucleotide sharing. The table comes from immuneACCESS by way of TCRdb, which keeps in-frame sequences with V and J called. Part of the clones is missing from these tables; in studies checked, under half for an unresolved V gene and the rest for unknown reasons. For V, J and clone size, that table is used; D and trimming come from the DNA. The sample table records 100,000 to 150,000 clones; roughly four fifths of these occur just once. The ten largest clones take up about 2% of the sample.

In total, 500 to 700 healthy bone marrow donors made up the cohort. At the time of sampling, every cohort member was nominally healthy, though immune exposures that went unrecorded were likely present. The donor tested CMV seronegative, placing the donor among the 350 to 400 seronegative members of the cohort. A peripheral blood sample was collected from each donor, and TCR beta sequencing was performed on peripheral blood mononuclear cells. Genomic DNA was extracted from the blood cell samples with the Qiagen DNeasy Blood Extraction Kit. This entry is derived from a study of cytomegalovirus exposure and HLA in healthy donors (dated by TCRdb to about 2017). For context, the study as a whole: According to an earlier analysis of 587 of the donors, 200 million or so T cells yielded over 100 million unique TCR beta sequences and about 300 Gb of sequence data. Because of strong linkage in the cohort, five DR-DQ haplotypes were treated as single units for association and clustering. An early release that covered around 590 HLA-typed donors contained about 300 gigabases of sequencing data and roughly 84 million unique TCR sequences. To predict cytomegalovirus infection status, the study combined high-throughput TCR immunosequencing, statistical association of individual TCRs with disease status, and machine learning. HLA typing covered class I and class II loci at four-digit resolution. To decide whether each TCR beta V gene segment behaved as functional or pseudogenic, an earlier analysis of some 540 of the donors relied on high-throughput TCR beta sequencing. In the later analysis, no new phenotypic data were used to find candidate immune exposures; instead, reliance was placed on TCR beta sequences and their occurrence across donors. The number of donors typed differed by locus, with about 629-640 for A, B, C, DRB1 and DQB1, around 520 for DQA1, 600 to 610 for DPA1, and approximately 470 for DPB1. To study patterns of TCR occurrence, a later analysis re-analyzed previously published TCR beta repertoires from 600 to 750 donors and added high-resolution HLA genotyping. Donor age, sex, ethnicity and CMV serostatus were collected together with the repertoire data. The study used immunosequencing to profile the T cell repertoires of hundreds of subjects and linked those repertoires to cytomegalovirus serostatus. The aim of the study was to test whether cataloging public T cell receptors could identify signatures of past pathogen exposure. All discovery cohort repertoires had been generated using a single sequencing platform. Among around 400 genotyped donors of the cohort, an average of approximately 220,000 unique TCR beta nucleotide sequences was sequenced per donor, of which about 18% were non-productive. Genome-wide SNP genotypes for about 65% of the 666 donors were used in a later genetic analysis, which treated that subset as a discovery cohort. Along with the 666-subject first cohort, a separate validation cohort of over a hundred different subjects was used. The genetic ancestry cluster associated with self-reported Caucasian donors included over 65% of the roughly 360 genotyped donors.

Paper-wide results and their limitations: In a later analysis, TCR association rates were found to vary across HLA loci, with the most associated TCRs seen for DRB1 alleles and the fewest for HLA-C alleles. A later analysis found that most CMV-associated TCR beta chains appeared HLA-restricted, with HLA associations seemingly driven largely by CMV exposure. A later genetic analysis reported fewer N-insertions in productive TCRs among donors in an Asian-associated ancestry cluster than the approximately 670-donor mean. Only TCR beta chains were sequenced in this cohort, and the absence of alpha or paired-chain data limited detectable features. A further reported finding was that TCR beta sequences accurately predicted the HLA-A and HLA-B alleles for most subjects in the first cohort. Compared with equally common non-associated chains, HLA-associated TCR beta chains in a later analysis were more clonally expanded and had lower generation probabilities. In an earlier analysis of some 500 of the donors, most TCR beta V segments appeared in productive rearrangements about 87% or about 30% of the time, broadly matching IMGT annotations. In a later analysis, over 15,000 TCR beta sequences were associated with specific HLA alleles at a false discovery rate of 0.05. Some IMGT-functional V segments, including TRBV6-2 and TRBV6-3, could not be distinguished by the 87-base-pair reads and were therefore excluded. The study gave a list of some 150 TCR beta chains associated with cytomegalovirus. The presence/absence analyses assumed that sequencing depth was roughly uniform across donors, and that assumption may not be true. According to the authors, the approach could potentially be generalized to other disease states and immunological phenotypes. CMV serostatus was the only immune exposure information available for the cohort. Correlated functional status among segregating V segments might be attributable to linkage disequilibrium, but an unknown experimental factor could not be ruled out. V-gene and J-gene trimming of TCR beta chains was associated with a missense DCLRE1C variant in a later genetic analysis, and the association was replicated in an independent cohort. A group of highly shared sequence variants was considered likely to be a technical artifact of the sequencing pipeline. The earlier analysis of some 540 of the donors excluded over 15 rarely observed V segments, including chromosome 9 orphons, because counts were too low. According to a later analysis, parvovirus B19, influenza, CMV and Epstein-Barr virus appeared linked to several top co-occurrence clusters. Assigning TCR associations to individual alleles was difficult when HLA alleles, especially DR and DQ, strongly co-occurred. Because HLA typing was missing for some donors at each locus, association tests included only the typed subset. Most TCR sequences were observed very rarely across donors, whereas some public TCRs were present in many individuals. A few of the identified cytomegalovirus-associated TCR beta chains were confirmed in vitro to be specific for cytomegalovirus antigens. In both the original and validation cohorts, the classifier was reported to diagnose cytomegalovirus status with high specificity and sensitivity.

From a lookup of the germline V gene, CDR1 and CDR2 are SGHDT and YYEEEE. The CDR3, from cysteine to phenylalanine, totals 15 residues. Only CDR3 DNA is held: 45 bases, read in frame from base 1. The V and J ends are trimmed by 1 base and 4 bases, leaving 11 bases between them. Sequences were obtained from PBMCs. In this chain, TRBV5-6 is recombined with TRBJ2-2, with a weak D call of TRBD2 (5 bases match). The receptor's source is a man aged 45 to 65 in good health and CMV-seronegative. The CDR3 amino acid sequence is: CASSLRGLGTGELFF. The nucleotide sequence is TGTGCCAGCAGCTTGCGGGGATTGGGCACCGGGGAGCTGTTTTTT. The CDR3 plus the reference TRBV5-6 and TRBJ2-2 genes for the other parts give the full variable domain: DAGVTQSPTHLIKTRGQQVTLRCSPKSGHDTVSWYQQALGQGPQFIFQYYEEEERQRGNFPDRFSGHQFPNYSSELNVNALLLGDSALYLCASSLRGLGTGELFFGEGSRLTVL.